These T cell receptor beta chains were read from a single sample in a study of T-cell reconstitution after alpha-beta-depleted transplantation in children. MiXCR, applied by TCRdb to the PCR reads, yields one record per CDR3 protein. The profile shows fewer than 550,000 distinct CDR3 sequences, 10% to 12% of them singletons. This specimen consisted of PBMCs, mostly from graft donor cells, obtained 180 days after TCRalphabeta/CD19-depleted stem cell transplant. These receptors were taken from a female patient under 10 years old who had a stem cell transplant for aplastic anemia, so the T cells may come from the graft donor. Both conserved end residues are part of each CDR3. The D gene is left open where the match is weak. The listing skips clone size in some rows; elsewhere it reads once, few, many or a size class.

>NA|TRBV20-1|few|TRBJ2-1
CSASRPGKGDNEQFF
TGCAGTGCTAGTCGGCCGGGAAAAGGGGACAATGAGCAGTTCTTC
>NA|TRBV4-3|NA|TRBJ2-1
CASSHDPSVYNEQFF
TGCGCCAGCAGCCATGACCCGTCCGTCTACAATGAGCAGTTCTTC
>NA|TRBV7-9|few|TRBJ1-1
CASSLGRSSVEAFF
TGTGCCAGCAGCTTAGGCAGATCCTCTGTTGAAGCTTTCTTT
>TRBD2|TRBV20-1|many|TRBJ2-3
CSARGLAGFGNTQYF
TGCAGTGCTAGGGGGCTAGCGGGATTCGGGAATACGCAGTATTTT
>TRBD1|TRBV18|few|TRBJ2-7
CASSPSRDRVYEQYF
TGTGCCAGCTCACCCTCTCGGGACAGGGTCTACGAGCAGTACTTC
>TRBD1|TRBV29-1|many|TRBJ2-7
CSVVPRGHSHYEQYF
TGCAGCGTTGTCCCCAGGGGGCATAGCCACTACGAGCAGTACTTC
>NA|TRBV7-2|few|TRBJ1-1
CASSFRHEAFF
TGTGCCAGCAGCTTCAGACATGAAGCTTTCTTT
>TRBD2|TRBV20-1|few|TRBJ2-1
CRSGLAGSYEQFF
TGCAGATCCGGACTAGCGGGATCCTACGAGCAGTTCTTC
>NA|TRBV25-1|few|TRBJ2-2
CASRLGTGELFF
TGTGCCAGCAGGTTGGGTACCGGGGAGCTGTTTTTT
>NA|TRBV25-1|few|TRBJ2-1
CASSEAGSYNEQFF
TGTGCCAGCAGTGAAGCTGGTTCCTACAATGAGCAGTTCTTC
>NA|TRBV29-1|many|TRBJ2-5
CSVEEGGGLQETQYF
TGCAGCGTTGAAGAGGGCGGGGGCCTCCAAGAGACCCAGTACTTC
>NA|TRBV6-2/TRBV6-3|NA|TRBJ2-4
CASSYREARLPKNIQYF
TGTGCCAGCAGTTACAGGGAAGCGCGCCTTCCCAAAAACATTCAGTACTTC
>NA|TRBV20-1|few|TRBJ2-7
CSARDLGAEQYF
TGCAGTGCTAGAGATTTAGGCGCCGAGCAGTACTTC
>NA|TRBV20-1|many|TRBJ2-5
CSARKISGQETQYF
TGCAGTGCTAGGAAGATTAGCGGACAAGAGACCCAGTACTTC
>TRBD1|TRBV15|NA|TRBJ1-2
CATSLPTGAYGYTF
TGTGCCACCAGCTTGCCGACAGGGGCCTATGGCTACACCTTC
>NA|TRBV20-1|few|TRBJ2-3
CSATTGTDTQYF
TGCAGTGCAACGACTGGCACAGATACGCAGTATTTT
>TRBD1|TRBV18|few|TRBJ2-6
CASSPRGQGVSGANVLTF
TGTGCCAGCTCACCCCGGGGACAGGGGGTCTCTGGGGCCAACGTCCTGACTTTC
>NA|TRBV5-1|many|TRBJ1-1
CASSYGAGGSNTEAFF
TGCGCCAGCAGCTATGGTGCAGGAGGAAGCAACACTGAAGCTTTCTTT
>NA|TRBV27|NA|TRBJ2-7
CASSFKTGIPYEQYF
TGTGCCAGCAGTTTTAAAACAGGGATCCCCTACGAGCAGTACTTC
>NA|TRBV27|NA|TRBJ2-5
CASSPLVSEGEETQYF
TGTGCCAGCAGTCCCCTCGTTAGCGAAGGAGAGGAGACCCAGTACTTC
>TRBD1|TRBV5-1|NA|TRBJ2-1
CASSLRTGANRNEQFF
TGCGCCAGCAGCCTCAGGACAGGGGCTAACCGCAATGAGCAGTTCTTC
>NA|TRBV21-1|NA|TRBJ1-2
CASSKAAGPYGYTF
TGTGCCAGCAGCAAAGCTGCAGGGCCCTATGGCTACACCTTC
>NA|TRBV12-3/TRBV12-4|many|TRBJ2-1
CASSLSGIASVDEQFF
TGTGCCAGCAGTCTATCAGGGATAGCATCGGTTGATGAGCAGTTCTTC
>TRBD1|TRBV9|many|TRBJ1-6
CASSVSAGGLNSPLHF
TGTGCCAGCAGCGTATCGGCAGGGGGCTTGAATTCACCCCTCCACTTT
>NA|TRBV5-1|NA|TRBJ1-6
CASSLVSGVDNSPLHF
TGCGCCAGCAGCTTGGTTTCAGGCGTTGATAATTCACCACTCCACTTT
>NA|TRBV12-3/TRBV12-4|NA|TRBJ1-4
CASTRGKDEKLFF
TGTGCCAGCACCCGTGGAAAAGACGAAAAACTGTTTTTT
>TRBD2|TRBV7-2|NA|TRBJ2-1
CASSSIGSGNEQFF
TGTGCCAGCAGCTCGATCGGTAGCGGGAATGAGCAGTTCTTC
>NA|TRBV5-5|few|TRBJ2-5
CASSSPSGSLGETQYF
TGTGCCAGCAGCTCCCCCTCTGGGTCTCTCGGGGAGACCCAGTACTTC
>NA|TRBV28|NA|TRBJ1-5
CASGETALSNQPQHF
TGTGCCAGCGGAGAGACAGCTCTCAGCAATCAGCCCCAGCATTTT
>NA|TRBV10-3|NA|TRBJ1-1
CAITERGNTEAFF
TGTGCCATCACCGAGAGAGGGAACACTGAAGCTTTCTTT
>TRBD1|TRBV7-9|NA|TRBJ2-2
CASTKAPRDRAGELFF
TGTGCCAGCACCAAAGCGCCCCGGGACAGGGCTGGGGAGCTGTTTTTT
>NA|TRBV4-3|NA|TRBJ1-6
CASSQARRDSPLHF
TGCGCCAGCAGCCAAGCGAGGAGAGATTCACCCCTCCACTTT
>NA|TRBV27|many|TRBJ1-1
CASSLVWGTNTEAFF
TGTGCCAGCAGTTTAGTTTGGGGCACGAACACTGAAGCTTTCTTT
>NA|TRBV20-1|many|TRBJ1-2
CSASQGNYGYTF
TGCAGTGCTTCACAGGGAAACTATGGCTACACCTTC
>NA|TRBV20-1|NA|TRBJ1-5
CSARAGARNQPQHF
TGCAGTGCTAGGGCGGGGGCCCGCAATCAGCCCCAGCATTTT
>TRBD2|TRBV6-1|few|TRBJ2-7
CATLYSGRDYEQYF
TGTGCCACCTTGTATAGCGGGAGGGACTACGAGCAGTACTTC
>TRBD2|TRBV7-2|NA|TRBJ2-1
CASGPSGGVYNEQFF
TGTGCCAGCGGCCCTAGCGGGGGGGTCTACAATGAGCAGTTCTTC
>TRBD1|TRBV15|NA|TRBJ2-5
CATSRATGAPGETQYF
TGTGCCACCAGCAGAGCTACAGGGGCCCCCGGGGAGACCCAGTACTTC
>NA|TRBV12-3/TRBV12-4|few|TRBJ2-5
CASSPGPGLPQETQYF
TGTGCCAGCAGTCCAGGCCCGGGCCTACCCCAAGAGACCCAGTACTTC
>TRBD2|TRBV5-1|few|TRBJ2-2
CASSYTSGSATGELFF
TGCGCCAGCAGCTACACTAGCGGGAGTGCCACCGGGGAGCTGTTTTTT
>NA|TRBV15|many|TRBJ2-1
CATSRDGVPFF
TGTGCCACCAGCAGAGATGGGGTTCCGTTCTTC
>NA|TRBV9|NA|TRBJ2-1
CASSPHPGTTNNEQFF
TGTGCCAGCAGCCCCCATCCCGGGACAACCAACAATGAGCAGTTCTTC